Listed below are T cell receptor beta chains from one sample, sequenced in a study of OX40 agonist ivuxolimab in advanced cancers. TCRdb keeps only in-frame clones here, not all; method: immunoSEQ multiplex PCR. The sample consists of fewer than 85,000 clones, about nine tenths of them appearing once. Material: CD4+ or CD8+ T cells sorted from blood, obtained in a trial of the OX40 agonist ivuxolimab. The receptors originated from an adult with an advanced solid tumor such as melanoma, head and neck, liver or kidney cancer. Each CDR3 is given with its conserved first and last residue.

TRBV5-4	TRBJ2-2	CASSGFEGPYTGELFF
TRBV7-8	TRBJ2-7	CASSLAGQGAYEQYF
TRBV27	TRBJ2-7	CASSLGQSYEQYF
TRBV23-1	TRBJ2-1	CASSQSMWAAGGNLPLEGEQFF
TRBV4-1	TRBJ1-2	CASSPQGALDYGYTF
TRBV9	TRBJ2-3	CASSVEGGGAADTQYF
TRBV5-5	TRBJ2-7	CASSLADSMPYEQYF
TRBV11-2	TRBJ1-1	CASSPLGGVGNTEAFF
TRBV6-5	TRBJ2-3	CASSYSASGDTQYF
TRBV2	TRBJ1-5	CASSDYLGVGNQPQHF
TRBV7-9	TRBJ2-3	CASSPGTVLITDTQYF
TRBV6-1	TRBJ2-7	CASMGGRVIDEQYF
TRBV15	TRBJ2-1	CATSARDRGPNEQFF
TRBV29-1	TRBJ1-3	CSVEDYTGQISGNTIYF
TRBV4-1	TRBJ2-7	CASSQPDSYEQYF
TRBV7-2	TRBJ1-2	CASSLDGPTYYGYTF
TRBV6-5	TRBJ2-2	CASSYSGTGELFF
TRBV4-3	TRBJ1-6	CASSQGWQGDSPLHF
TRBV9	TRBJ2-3	CASSARSGRGLTDTQYF
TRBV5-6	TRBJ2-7	CASRAGGFYEQYF
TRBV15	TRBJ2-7	CATSRDRRGLDEQYF
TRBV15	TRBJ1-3	CATSRVPVSGNTIYF
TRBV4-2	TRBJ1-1	CASSHGSRGLGTEAFF
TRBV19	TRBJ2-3	CASSIDQRGPTDTQYF
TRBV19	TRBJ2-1	CASSIAPGGLSYNEQFF
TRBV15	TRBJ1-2	CATSRVPKGGRVGGYTF
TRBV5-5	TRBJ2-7	CASSLTGAYEQYF
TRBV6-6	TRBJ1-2	CASRLDGYYGYTF